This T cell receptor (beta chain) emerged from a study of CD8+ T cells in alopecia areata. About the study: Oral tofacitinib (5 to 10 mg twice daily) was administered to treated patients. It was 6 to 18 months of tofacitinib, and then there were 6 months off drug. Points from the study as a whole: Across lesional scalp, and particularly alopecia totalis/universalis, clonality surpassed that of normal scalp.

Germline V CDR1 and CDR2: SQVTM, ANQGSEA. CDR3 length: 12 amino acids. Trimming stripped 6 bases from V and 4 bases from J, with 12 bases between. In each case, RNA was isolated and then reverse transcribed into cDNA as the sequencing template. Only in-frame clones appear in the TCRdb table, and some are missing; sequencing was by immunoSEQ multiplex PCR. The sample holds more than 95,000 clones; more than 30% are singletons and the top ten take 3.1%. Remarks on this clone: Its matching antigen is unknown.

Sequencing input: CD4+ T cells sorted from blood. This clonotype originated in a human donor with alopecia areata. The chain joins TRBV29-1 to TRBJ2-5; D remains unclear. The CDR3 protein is CSVAPRRETQYF. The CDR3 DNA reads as TGCAGCGTGGCCCCGCGGAGAGAGACCCAGTACTTC.